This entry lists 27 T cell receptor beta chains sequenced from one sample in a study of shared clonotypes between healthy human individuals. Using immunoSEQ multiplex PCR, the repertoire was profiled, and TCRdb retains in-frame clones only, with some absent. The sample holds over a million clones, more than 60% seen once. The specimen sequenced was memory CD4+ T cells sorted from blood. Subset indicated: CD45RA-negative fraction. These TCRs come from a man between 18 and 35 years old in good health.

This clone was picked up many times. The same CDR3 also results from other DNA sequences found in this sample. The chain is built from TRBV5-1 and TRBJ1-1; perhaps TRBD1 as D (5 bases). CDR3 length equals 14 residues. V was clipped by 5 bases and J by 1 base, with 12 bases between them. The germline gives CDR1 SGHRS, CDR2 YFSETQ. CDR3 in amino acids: CASSAGTGNTEAFF. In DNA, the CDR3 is TGCGCCAGCAGTGCCGGGACTGGGAACACTGAAGCTTTCTTT.

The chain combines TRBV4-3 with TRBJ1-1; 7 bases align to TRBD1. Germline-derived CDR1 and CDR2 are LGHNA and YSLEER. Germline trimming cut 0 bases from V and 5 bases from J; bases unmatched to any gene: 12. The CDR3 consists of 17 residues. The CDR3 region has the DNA TGCGCCAGCAGCCAAGAAGCCACAGGGGTAGGGAGGACTGAAGCTTTCTTT. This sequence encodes CASSQEATGVGRTEAFF.

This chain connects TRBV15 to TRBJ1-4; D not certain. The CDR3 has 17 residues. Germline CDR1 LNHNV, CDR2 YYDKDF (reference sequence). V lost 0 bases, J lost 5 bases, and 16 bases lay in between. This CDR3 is CATSRDPSGVVNEKLFF. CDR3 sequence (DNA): TGTGCCACCAGCAGAGATCCAAGCGGGGTGGTGAATGAAAAACTGTTTTTT.

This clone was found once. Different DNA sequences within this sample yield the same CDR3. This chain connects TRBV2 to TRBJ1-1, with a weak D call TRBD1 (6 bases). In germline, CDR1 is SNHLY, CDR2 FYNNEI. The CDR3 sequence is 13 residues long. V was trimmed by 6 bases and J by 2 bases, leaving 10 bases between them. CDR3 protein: CASRRTENTEAFF. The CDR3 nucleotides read TGTGCCAGCAGACGGACAGAAAACACTGAAGCTTTCTTT.

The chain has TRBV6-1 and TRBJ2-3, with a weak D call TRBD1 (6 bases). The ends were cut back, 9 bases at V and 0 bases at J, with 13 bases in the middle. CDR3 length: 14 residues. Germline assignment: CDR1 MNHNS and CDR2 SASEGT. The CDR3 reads CASDRRLSTDTQYF. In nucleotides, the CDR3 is TGTGCCAGTGACAGGAGATTAAGCACAGATACGCAGTATTTT.

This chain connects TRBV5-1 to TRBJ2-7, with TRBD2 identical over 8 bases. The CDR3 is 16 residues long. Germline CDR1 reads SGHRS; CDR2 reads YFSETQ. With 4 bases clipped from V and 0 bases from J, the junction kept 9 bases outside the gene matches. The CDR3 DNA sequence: TGCGCCAGCAGCCCAGGGCCTAGCGGGTACTCCTACGAGCAGTACTTC. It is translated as CASSPGPSGYSYEQYF.

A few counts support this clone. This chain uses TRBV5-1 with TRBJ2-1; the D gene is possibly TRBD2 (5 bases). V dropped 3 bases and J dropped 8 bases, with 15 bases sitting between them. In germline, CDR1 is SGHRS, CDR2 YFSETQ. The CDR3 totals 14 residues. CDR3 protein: CASSSDWGMYEQFF. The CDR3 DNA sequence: TGCGCCAGCAGCTCGGACTGGGGAATGTATGAGCAGTTCTTC.

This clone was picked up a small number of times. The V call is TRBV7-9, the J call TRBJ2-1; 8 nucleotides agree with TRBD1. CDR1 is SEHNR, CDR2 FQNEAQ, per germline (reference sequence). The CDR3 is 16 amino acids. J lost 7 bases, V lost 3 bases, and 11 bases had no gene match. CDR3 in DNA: TGTGCCAGCAGCTTCTGGACAGGGAGGCCAAATAATGAGCAGTTCTTC. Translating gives CASSFWTGRPNNEQFF.

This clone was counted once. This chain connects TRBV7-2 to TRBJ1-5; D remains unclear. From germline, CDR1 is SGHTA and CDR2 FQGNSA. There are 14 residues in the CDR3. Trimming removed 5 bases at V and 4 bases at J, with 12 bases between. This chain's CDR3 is CASSPYGMNQPQHF. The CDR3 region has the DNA TGTGCCAGCAGCCCTTACGGGATGAATCAGCCCCAGCATTTT.

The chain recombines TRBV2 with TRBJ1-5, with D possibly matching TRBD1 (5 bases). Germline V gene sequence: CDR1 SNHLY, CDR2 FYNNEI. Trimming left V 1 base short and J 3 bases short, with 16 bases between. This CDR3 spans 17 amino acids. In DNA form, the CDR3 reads TGTGCCAGCAGTGAAGTTACGGGAAGGGGATCCAATCAGCCCCAGCATTTT. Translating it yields CASSEVTGRGSNQPQHF.

CDR3 region: CASSENRVEQYF. The CDR3 bases are TGTGCCAGCAGCGAAAACAGGGTTGAGCAGTACTTC. The chain has TRBV7-2 and TRBJ2-7, with TRBD1 as a possible D gene (6 bases). Looked up from germline, CDR1 is SGHTA and CDR2 is FQGNSA. This CDR3 comprises 12 residues. V was shortened by 5 bases and J by 7 bases, with 12 bases between the two germline ends.

The CDR3 spells CASRRGVMSYNEQFF. In nucleotides, the CDR3 is TGTGCCAGCCGGAGGGGGGTAATGTCCTACAATGAGCAGTTCTTC. The rearrangement links TRBV9 to TRBJ2-1; the D gene could be TRBD1 or TRBD2 (6 bases each). Looked up from germline, CDR1 is SGDLS and CDR2 is YYNGEE. Trimming pared 7 bases from V and 1 base from J, leaving 15 bases between. This CDR3 spans 15 amino acids.

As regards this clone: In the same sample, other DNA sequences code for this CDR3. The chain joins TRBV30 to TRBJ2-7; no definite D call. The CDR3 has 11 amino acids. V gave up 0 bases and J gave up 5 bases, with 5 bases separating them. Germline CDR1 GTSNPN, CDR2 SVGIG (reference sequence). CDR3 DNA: TGTGCCTGGAGTGTAGGACACGAGCAGTACTTC. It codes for CAWSVGHEQYF.

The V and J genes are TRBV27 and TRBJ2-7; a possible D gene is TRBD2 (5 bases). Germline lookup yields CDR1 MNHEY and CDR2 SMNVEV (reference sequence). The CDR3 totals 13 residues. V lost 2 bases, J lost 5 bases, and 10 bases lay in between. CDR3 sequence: CASSLRASHEQYF. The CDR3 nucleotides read TGTGCCAGCAGTTTACGGGCTAGCCACGAGCAGTACTTC.

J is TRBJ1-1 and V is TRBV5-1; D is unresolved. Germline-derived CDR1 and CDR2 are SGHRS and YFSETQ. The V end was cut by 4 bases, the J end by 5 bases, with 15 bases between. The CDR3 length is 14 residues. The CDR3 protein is CASSPSGERTEAFF. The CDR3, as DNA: TGCGCCAGCAGCCCATCCGGGGAGAGGACTGAAGCTTTCTTT.

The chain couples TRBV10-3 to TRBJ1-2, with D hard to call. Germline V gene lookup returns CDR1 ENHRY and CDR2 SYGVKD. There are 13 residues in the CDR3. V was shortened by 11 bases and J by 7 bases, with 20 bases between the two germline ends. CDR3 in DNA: TGTGCCGCCTCTGAGGGCCCGACTATTGGCTACACCTTC. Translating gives CAASEGPTIGYTF.

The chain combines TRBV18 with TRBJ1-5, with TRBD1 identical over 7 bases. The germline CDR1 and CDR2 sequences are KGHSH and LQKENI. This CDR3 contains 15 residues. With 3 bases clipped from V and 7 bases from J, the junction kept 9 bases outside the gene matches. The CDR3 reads CASSPSLGTEQPQHF. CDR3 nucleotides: TGTGCCAGCTCACCCTCTTTAGGGACAGAACAGCCCCAGCATTTT.

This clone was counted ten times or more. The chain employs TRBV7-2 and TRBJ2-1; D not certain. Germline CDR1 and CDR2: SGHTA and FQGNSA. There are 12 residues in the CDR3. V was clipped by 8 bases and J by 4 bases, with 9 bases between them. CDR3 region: CASRAQYNEQFF. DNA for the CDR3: TGTGCCAGCCGGGCCCAGTACAATGAGCAGTTCTTC. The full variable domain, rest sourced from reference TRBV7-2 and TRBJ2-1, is GAGVSQSPSNKVTEKGKDVELRCDPISGHTALYWYRQSLGQGLEFLIYFQGNSAPDKSGLPSDRFSAERTGGSVSTLTIQRTQQEDSAVYLCASRAQYNEQFFGPGTRLTVL.

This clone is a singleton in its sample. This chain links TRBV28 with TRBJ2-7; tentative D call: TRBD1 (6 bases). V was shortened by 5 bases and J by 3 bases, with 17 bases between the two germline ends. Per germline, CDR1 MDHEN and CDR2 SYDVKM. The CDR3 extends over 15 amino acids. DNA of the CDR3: TGTGCCAGCAGTGGGAGTGACAGGTTACTCTACGAGCAGTACTTC. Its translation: CASSGSDRLLYEQYF.

The CDR3 region has the DNA TGTGCCAGCAGTGAACAAAGACGGTCGTTCTTC. Its translation is CASSEQRRSFF. The chain combines TRBV6-5 with TRBJ2-1; D remains ambiguous. The CDR3 has 11 residues. The ends were cut back, 5 bases at V and 15 bases at J, with 14 bases in the middle. CDR1 and CDR2 (germline): MNHEY, SVGAGI.

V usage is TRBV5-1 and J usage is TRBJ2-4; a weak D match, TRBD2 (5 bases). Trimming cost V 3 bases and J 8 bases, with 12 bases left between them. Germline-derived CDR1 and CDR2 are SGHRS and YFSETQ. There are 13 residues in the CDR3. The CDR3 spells CASSSPQRDIQYF. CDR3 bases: TGCGCCAGCAGCTCTCCACAGAGGGACATTCAGTACTTC.

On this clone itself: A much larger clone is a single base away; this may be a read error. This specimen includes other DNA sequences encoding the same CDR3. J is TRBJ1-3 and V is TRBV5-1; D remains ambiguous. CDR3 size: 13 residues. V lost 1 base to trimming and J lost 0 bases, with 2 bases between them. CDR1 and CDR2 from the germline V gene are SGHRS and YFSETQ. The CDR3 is CASSLPSGNTIYF. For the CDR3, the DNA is TGCGCCAGCAGCTTGCCCTCTGGAAACACCATATATTTT.

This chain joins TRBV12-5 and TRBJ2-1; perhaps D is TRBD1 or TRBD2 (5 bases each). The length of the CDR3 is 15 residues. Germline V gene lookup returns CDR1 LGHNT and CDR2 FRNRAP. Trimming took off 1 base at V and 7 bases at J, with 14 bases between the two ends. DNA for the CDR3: TGTGCTAGTGGTTTGGAGCTAGCAGGGCGGAATGAGCAGTTCTTC. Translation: CASGLELAGRNEQFF.

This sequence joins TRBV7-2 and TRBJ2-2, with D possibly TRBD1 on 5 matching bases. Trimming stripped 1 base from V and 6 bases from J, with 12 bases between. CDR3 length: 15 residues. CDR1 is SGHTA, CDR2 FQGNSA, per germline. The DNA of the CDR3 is TGTGCCAGCAGCTTAGGGGGCAGTAAAGCCGGGGAGCTGTTTTTT. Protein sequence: CASSLGGSKAGELFF.

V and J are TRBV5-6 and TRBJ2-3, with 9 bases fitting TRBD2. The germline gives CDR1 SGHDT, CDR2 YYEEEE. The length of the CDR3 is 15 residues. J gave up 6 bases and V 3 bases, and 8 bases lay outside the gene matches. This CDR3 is CASSWAGGRRDTQYF. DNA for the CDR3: TGTGCCAGCAGCTGGGCGGGAGGGCGGAGGGATACGCAGTATTTT.

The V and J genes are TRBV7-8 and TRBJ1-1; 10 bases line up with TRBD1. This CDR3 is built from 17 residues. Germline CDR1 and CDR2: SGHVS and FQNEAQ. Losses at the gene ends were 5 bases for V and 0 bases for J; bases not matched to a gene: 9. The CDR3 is CASSPGTGVSMNTEAFF. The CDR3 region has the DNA TGTGCCAGCAGCCCCGGGACAGGGGTATCGATGAACACTGAAGCTTTCTTT.

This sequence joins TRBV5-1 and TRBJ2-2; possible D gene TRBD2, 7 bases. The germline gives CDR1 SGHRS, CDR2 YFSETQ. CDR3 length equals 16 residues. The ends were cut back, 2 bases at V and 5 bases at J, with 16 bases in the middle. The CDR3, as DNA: TGCGCCAGCAGCTTCAATGGACTAGGGGGAACCGGGGAGCTGTTTTTT. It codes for CASSFNGLGGTGELFF.